This record concerns one TCR beta chain sequence. Antigen specificity is unknown. Sample time point: newly diagnosed GD, antithyroid drugs for less than 3 months. The TCR library was made from RNA extracted from PBMCs. Patients were from an endocrinology department in Xi'an, China. This CDR3 is 14 amino acids long. Germline V gene lookup returns CDR1 SNHLY and CDR2 FYNNEI. V was trimmed by 7 bases and J by 0 bases, leaving 9 bases between them. The sample originates from a study of regulatory T cells in long-lasting Graves disease. Study overall: Those Graves' patients who were newly diagnosed had been on antithyroid drugs under 3 months. Study-level points and caveats: Newly diagnosed patients shared about a thousand public clonotypes; persistent patients shared 2,500 to 3,000.

Arm-PCR of CDR3 regions and iRepertoire HTBI primers were the basis on which TCR beta libraries were built. TCRdb reprocessed the multiplex PCR reads with MiXCR, giving one entry per CDR3 protein. This sample has about 540,000 distinct CDR3 sequences, with 13% found just once. This sample also appeared in a second study, on T cells in Graves' hyperthyroidism and ophthalmopathy. That work states: Exclusion criteria comprised uncontrolled infection, other autoimmune disease, pregnancy or lactation.

The clonotype was recovered from a man aged 30 to 45 with Graves disease. Sequenced material: peripheral blood mononuclear cells (PBMCs), taken at new diagnosis, from a patient treated with antithyroid drugs. The chain is built from TRBV2 and TRBJ1-4, with D possibly being TRBD1 (5 bases). For the CDR3, the DNA is TGTGCCAGCACGGCGGGGGCAACTAATGAAAAACTGTTTTTT. The encoded protein is CASTAGATNEKLFF.